The 30 T cell receptor beta chains presented below share a single source sample, sequenced in a study of blood T cell repertoires in COVID-19. Sequenced by immunoSEQ multiplex PCR; TCRdb stores in-frame clones only, minus some. The sample carries 200,000 to 250,000 clones, nearly 90% recorded once. The sequencing sample was made of PBMCs or T cells enriched from blood (not recorded which). The receptors shown here come from a man aged 25 to 40 who had been exposed to COVID-19.

The V gene is TRBV6-1, the J gene TRBJ1-2; TRBD1 matches at 8 bases. From germline, CDR1 is MNHNS and CDR2 SASEGT. The trim removed 3 bases at V and 8 bases at J, leaving 11 bases unmatched. The CDR3 loop spans 15 amino acids. The CDR3 reads CASSEGLTGARGYTF. The CDR3 DNA follows: TGTGCCAGCAGTGAGGGCCTGACAGGGGCCCGGGGCTACACCTTC.

This clone has just a few counts. This sequence joins TRBV2 and TRBJ1-1; tentatively, D is TRBD1 (5 bases). In germline, CDR1 is SNHLY, CDR2 FYNNEI. Trimming left V 2 bases short and J 4 bases short, with 11 bases between. CDR3 length equals 14 residues. The CDR3 coding sequence is TGTGCCAGCAGTGAACACCGGGGGAGCACTGAAGCTTTCTTT. It translates to CASSEHRGSTEAFF.

The V gene is TRBV19, the J gene TRBJ1-1, with 11 bases that match TRBD1. There are 15 residues in the CDR3. Germline values: CDR1 LNHDA, CDR2 SQIVND (reference sequence). Trimming at V came to 8 bases and at J to 0 bases, leaving 5 bases not matched to a gene. The DNA for the CDR3 is TGTGCCAGTTGGACAGGGGGCTTCTTGAACACTGAAGCTTTCTTT. Residues: CASWTGGFLNTEAFF.

The chain combines TRBV29-1 with TRBJ2-5; TRBD2 matches at 10 bases. The germline V gene encodes CDR1 SQVTM and CDR2 ANQGSEA. There are 16 residues in the CDR3. The junction had 10 bases not matched to a gene; V was cut back by 4 bases and J by 2 bases. In nucleotides, the CDR3 is TGCAGCGTTGTATGGGCTAGCGGGGGTGCGCAAGAGACCCAGTACTTC. Amino acids: CSVVWASGGAQETQYF.

The rearrangement uses TRBV27 and TRBJ1-2; weak D call: TRBD1 (5 bases). The ends were cut back, 8 bases at V and 2 bases at J, with 21 bases in the middle. The germline CDR1 and CDR2 sequences are MNHEY and SMNVEV (reference sequence). The CDR3 covers 16 residues. CDR3 loop: CASGRGAGLSNYGYTF. CDR3 DNA: TGTGCCAGCGGGAGGGGTGCAGGGCTTTCCAACTATGGCTACACCTTC.

This chain connects TRBV6-5 to TRBJ1-4, with D possibly TRBD1 on 5 matching bases. The CDR3 length is 15 residues. Per the germline V gene, CDR1 is MNHEY and CDR2 is SVGAGI. V lost 0 bases to trimming and J lost 8 bases, with 13 bases between them. The CDR3 DNA follows: TGTGCCAGCAGTTACTCGTCGGGACTGATCGAAAAACTGTTTTTT. This gives the protein CASSYSSGLIEKLFF.

The chain has TRBV5-4 and TRBJ2-2; weak D call: TRBD1 (6 bases). V was shortened by 4 bases and J by 5 bases, with 6 bases between the two germline ends. The CDR3 sequence is 12 residues long. Germline assignment: CDR1 SGHNT and CDR2 YYREEE (reference sequence). The chain's CDR3 is CASSQGTGELFF. CDR3 nucleotides: TGTGCCAGCAGCCAGGGGACCGGGGAGCTGTTTTTT. The entire variable domain, with the rest obtained from reference TRBV5-4 and TRBJ2-2, is as follows: ETGVTQSPTHLIKTRGQQVTLRCSSQSGHNTVSWYQQALGQGPQFIFQYYREEENGRGNFPPRFSGLQFPNYSSELNVNALELDDSALYLCASSQGTGELFFGEGSRLTVL.

The rearrangement joins TRBV3-1 (or the pseudogene TRBV3-2) to TRBJ2-7, with 7 bases that match TRBD2. J was trimmed by 2 bases and V by 3 bases; bases with no gene match: 13. The CDR3 extends over 17 amino acids. Per germline, CDR1 LGHDT and CDR2 YNNKEL (reference sequence). CDR3: CASSQQSERGLTYEQYF. As DNA, the CDR3 is TGTGCCAGCAGCCAGCAGTCGGAGCGGGGACTAACCTACGAGCAGTACTTC.

This rearrangement joins TRBV27 to TRBJ2-5; weak D call: TRBD2 (7 bases). Germline loops: CDR1 MNHEY, CDR2 SMNVEV (reference sequence). The CDR3 runs to 14 residues. Trimming removed 6 bases from V and 1 base from J, with 12 bases in between. CDR3 region: CASRGAGAQETQYF. CDR3 bases: TGTGCCAGCAGGGGGGCGGGGGCCCAAGAGACCCAGTACTTC.

The gene calls are TRBV11-3 and TRBJ2-1; 8 bases map to TRBD2. V was pared by 4 bases and J by 4 bases, with 9 bases of the junction left unmatched. The length of the CDR3 is 16 residues. Germline V gene lookup returns CDR1 SGHNT and CDR2 YENEEA. CDR3 DNA: TGTGCCAGCAGCTACTCGAGCGGGGGTACATACAATGAGCAGTTCTTC. Translated: CASSYSSGGTYNEQFF.

The V call is TRBV9, the J call TRBJ2-4, with TRBD1 matching 8 bases. V trimming: 4 bases; J trimming: 2 bases; junction bases outside the gene matches: 8. Germline V CDR1 and CDR2: SGDLS, YYNGEE. The CDR3 is made up of 16 amino acids. CDR3 loop: CASSPDRDRPKNIQYF. The CDR3 DNA sequence: TGTGCCAGCAGCCCGGACAGGGATAGGCCCAAAAACATTCAGTACTTC.

V is TRBV9 and J is TRBJ2-5; 8 bases agree with TRBD1. The CDR3 sequence is 15 residues long. Per the germline V gene, CDR1 is SGDLS and CDR2 is YYNGEE. V was clipped by 0 bases and J by 5 bases; unmatched bases: 6. The CDR3, as DNA: TGTGCCAGCAGCGTAGGTGCCAGGGGGCCGGAGACCCAGTACTTC. It encodes CASSVGARGPETQYF. Complete variable domain (other parts from reference TRBV9 and TRBJ2-5): DSGVTQTPKHLITATGQRVTLRCSPRSGDLSVYWYQQSLDQGLQFLIQYYNGEERAKGNILERFSAQQFPDLHSELNLSSLELGDSALYFCASSVGARGPETQYFGPGTRLLVL.

The J gene is TRBJ2-7, the V gene TRBV11-2, with a possible D match to TRBD2 (5 bases). The CDR3 consists of 15 residues. Germline V gene sequence: CDR1 SGHAT, CDR2 FQNNGV. The V end was cut by 6 bases, the J end by 0 bases, with 15 bases between. The CDR3 DNA is TGTGCCAGCAGTCGAGGGCCGGGGAGCTCCTACGAGCAGTACTTC. It codes for CASSRGPGSSYEQYF.

This sequence joins TRBV11-2 and TRBJ2-3; maybe TRBD1 (6 bases). CDR1 is SGHAT and CDR2 is FQNNGV in the germline V gene. The CDR3 sequence is 14 residues long. Trimming removed 4 bases from V and 6 bases from J, with 14 bases in between. DNA for the CDR3: TGTGCCAGCAGCTGGATGGGGGCCTTGGATACGCAGTATTTT. It is translated as CASSWMGALDTQYF.

The chain employs TRBV10-3 and TRBJ1-1; no firm D call. The CDR3 sequence is 11 residues long. The V end lost 3 bases, the J end lost 8 bases, and 7 bases lay between the germline ends. Germline values: CDR1 ENHRY, CDR2 SYGVKD. The CDR3 DNA reads TGTGCCATCAGTGAAAGCGGGGAAGCTTTCTTT. This gives the protein CAISESGEAFF.

The rearrangement uses TRBV4-2 and TRBJ1-1, with D tentatively TRBD1 (6 bases). V lost 1 base to trimming and J lost 1 base, with 7 bases between them. Germline CDR1 reads LGHNA; CDR2 reads YNFKEQ. The CDR3 totals 14 residues. CDR3 in DNA: TGTGCCAGCAGCCAAGGGGGACAGAACACTGAAGCTTTCTTT. Translated: CASSQGGQNTEAFF.

This chain links TRBV2 with TRBJ2-7; the match to TRBD1 covers 10 bases. Germline loops: CDR1 SNHLY, CDR2 FYNNEI. V shed 9 bases, J shed 7 bases, and the junction held 6 bases outside the gene matches. The CDR3 sequence is 12 residues long. DNA of the CDR3: TGTGCCAGGGGACAGGGGATTGAGGAGCAGTACTTC. Translating it yields CARGQGIEEQYF.

The gene calls are TRBV19 and TRBJ2-7; D gene ambiguous. The CDR3 is 13 residues long. V was trimmed by 3 bases and J by 3 bases, leaving 9 bases between them. The germline CDR1 and CDR2 sequences are LNHDA and SQIVND (reference sequence). CDR3 nucleotides: TGTGCCAGTAGTATGCGGCATTACTACGAGCAGTACTTC. It yields the protein CASSMRHYYEQYF.

J is TRBJ1-2 and V is TRBV20-1; possible D gene TRBD1, 5 bases. V shed 3 bases and J shed 3 bases, with 8 bases lying between them. This CDR3 spans 12 amino acids. CDR1 is DFQATT and CDR2 is SNEGSKA in the germline V gene (reference sequence). The CDR3 protein is CSASRGDYGYTF. In DNA, the CDR3 is TGCAGTGCTAGTCGGGGGGACTATGGCTACACCTTC.

The V call is TRBV4-3, the J call TRBJ2-1, with TRBD2 matching 7 bases. Looked up from germline, CDR1 is LGHNA and CDR2 is YSLEER. Trimming took 4 bases from V and 4 from J; bases not matched to a gene: 13. The CDR3 has 17 amino acids. The CDR3 DNA sequence: TGCGCCAGCAGCCCGCTCTGGTGGCTAGCGGCTTACAATGAGCAGTTCTTC. It is translated as CASSPLWWLAAYNEQFF.

There are a few counts of this clone. The chain uses TRBV7-9 and TRBJ1-6, with D possibly being TRBD1 (6 bases). The CDR3 has 15 residues. V was trimmed by 3 bases and J by 4 bases, leaving 10 bases between them. Germline lookup yields CDR1 SEHNR and CDR2 FQNEAQ (reference sequence). The CDR3 is CASSFWGRYNSPLHF. The CDR3 DNA follows: TGTGCCAGCAGCTTTTGGGGGCGGTATAATTCACCCCTCCACTTT.

V gene TRBV6-1 combines with J gene TRBJ2-7; D is perhaps TRBD1 (6 bases). Germline CDR1 reads MNHNS; CDR2 reads SASEGT. The CDR3 extends over 15 amino acids. Deletions cut 3 bases from V and 3 bases from J, with 15 bases between. DNA of the CDR3: TGTGCCAGCAGTGAGATTGGGGACAACCTCTACGAGCAGTACTTC. Protein: CASSEIGDNLYEQYF.

The V gene is TRBV2, the J gene TRBJ1-5, with 7 bases that match TRBD1. The germline gives CDR1 SNHLY, CDR2 FYNNEI. This CDR3 contains 13 residues. The ends lost 4 bases at V and 5 bases at J; junction bases unmatched: 2. CDR3: CASSADRDQPQHF. The CDR3 DNA follows: TGTGCCAGCAGTGCCGACAGGGATCAGCCCCAGCATTTT.

The chain combines TRBV4-2 with TRBJ2-2, with D maybe TRBD1 (5 bases). The CDR3 totals 16 residues. Germline lookup yields CDR1 LGHNA and CDR2 YNFKEQ. V shed 2 bases and J shed 0 bases, with 10 bases lying between them. For the CDR3, the DNA is TGTGCCAGCAGCCAACGACAGACTGCGAACACCGGGGAGCTGTTTTTT. Its protein is CASSQRQTANTGELFF.

The chain employs TRBV13 and TRBJ2-3; no definite D call. In germline, CDR1 is PRHDT, CDR2 FYEKMQ (reference sequence). The germline V and J ends were trimmed by 3 bases and 2 bases, with 9 bases remaining between them. The CDR3 extends over 14 amino acids. DNA for the CDR3: TGTGCCAGCAGCTTCCTGCAGATCACAGATACGCAGTATTTT. Protein: CASSFLQITDTQYF.

The rearrangement links TRBV30 to TRBJ1-5; TRBD1 might be the D (5 bases). The V end was cut by 2 bases, the J end by 5 bases, with 16 bases between. Germline lookup yields CDR1 GTSNPN and CDR2 SVGIG (reference sequence). The CDR3 totals 15 residues. The CDR3 region is CAWSKGRREHQPQHF. CDR3 in DNA: TGTGCCTGGAGTAAGGGGCGTCGCGAGCATCAGCCCCAGCATTTT.

The chain links TRBV4-1 to TRBJ2-1, with D tentatively TRBD2 (6 bases). CDR1 MGHRA and CDR2 YSYEKL come from the germline V gene. Trimming removed 0 bases from V and 4 bases from J, with 7 bases in between. This CDR3 comprises 14 residues. The CDR3 coding sequence is TGCGCCAGCAGCCAAGACGGGGGTTACAATGAGCAGTTCTTC. Protein product: CASSQDGGYNEQFF.

The chain links TRBV6-5 to TRBJ2-7, with D possibly being TRBD1 (6 bases). Germline assignment: CDR1 MNHEY and CDR2 SVGAGI. Between the trimmed V and J ends, which lost 5 bases and 3 bases, there was a span of 11 bases. The CDR3 consists of 13 residues. The CDR3 nucleotides are TGTGCCAGCAGTCCCCGGGACAACTACGAGCAGTACTTC. Residues: CASSPRDNYEQYF.

This rearrangement joins TRBV3-1 (or the pseudogene TRBV3-2) to TRBJ2-3, with 8 bases lining up with TRBD2. Germline CDR1 is LGHDT and CDR2 is YNNKEL (reference sequence). V shed 0 bases and J 3 bases; nucleotides not matched to a gene: 5. This CDR3 is built from 16 residues. The CDR3 loop reads CASSQEVGLGTDTQYF. Written as DNA, the CDR3 is TGTGCCAGCAGCCAAGAGGTGGGACTAGGAACAGATACGCAGTATTTT.

This chain links TRBV9 with TRBJ1-1; D ambiguous. CDR1 SGDLS and CDR2 YYNGEE come from the germline V gene. The V and J ends lost 0 bases and 7 bases respectively, with 10 bases between them. This CDR3 spans 13 amino acids. CDR3 sequence (DNA): TGTGCCAGCAGCGTAGCTACCCAAAGTGAAGCTTTCTTT. Its protein product is CASSVATQSEAFF.